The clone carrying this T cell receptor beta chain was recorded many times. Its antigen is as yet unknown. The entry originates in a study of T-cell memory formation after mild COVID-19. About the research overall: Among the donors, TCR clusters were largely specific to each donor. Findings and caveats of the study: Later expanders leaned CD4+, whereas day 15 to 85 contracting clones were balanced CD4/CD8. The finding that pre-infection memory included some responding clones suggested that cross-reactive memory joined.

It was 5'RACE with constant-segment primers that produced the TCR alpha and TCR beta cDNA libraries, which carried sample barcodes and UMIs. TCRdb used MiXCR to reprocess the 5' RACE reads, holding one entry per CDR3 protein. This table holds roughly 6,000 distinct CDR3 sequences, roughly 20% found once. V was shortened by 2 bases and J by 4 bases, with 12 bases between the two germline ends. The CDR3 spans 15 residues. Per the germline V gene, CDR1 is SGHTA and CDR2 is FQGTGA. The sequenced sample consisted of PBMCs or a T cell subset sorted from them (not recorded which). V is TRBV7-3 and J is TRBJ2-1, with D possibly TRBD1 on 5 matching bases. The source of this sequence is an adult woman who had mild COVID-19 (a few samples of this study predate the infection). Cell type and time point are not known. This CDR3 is CASSLSTDAYNEQFF. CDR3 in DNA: TGTGCCAGCAGCTTATCGACAGACGCATACAATGAGCAGTTCTTC.